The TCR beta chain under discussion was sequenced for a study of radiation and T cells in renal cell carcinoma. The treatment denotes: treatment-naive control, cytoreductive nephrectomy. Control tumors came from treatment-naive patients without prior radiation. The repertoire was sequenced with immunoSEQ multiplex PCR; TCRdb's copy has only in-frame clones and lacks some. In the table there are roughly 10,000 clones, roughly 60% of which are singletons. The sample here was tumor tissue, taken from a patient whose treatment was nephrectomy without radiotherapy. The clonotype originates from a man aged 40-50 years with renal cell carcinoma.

The chain's CDR3 is CASSQVGVYTDTQYF. The CDR3 DNA reads as TGCGCCAGCAGCCAAGTTGGGGTATACACAGATACGCAGTATTTT. The V call is TRBV4-3, the J call TRBJ2-3; the D is unclear. The V and J ends lost 1 base and 2 bases respectively, with 10 bases between them. Germline V gene data show CDR1 as LGHNA and CDR2 as YSLEER. The CDR3 consists of 15 residues.